The 21 T cell receptor beta chains given below trace back to one sample, sequenced in a study of regulatory T cells (dated 2018 in TCRdb). Their recognized antigens are unknown. Preparation of the library involved the immunoSEQ multiplex PCR assay. The multiplex PCR used 52 forward TRBV primers and 13 reverse TRBJ primers, with assay-based and computational corrections for amplification bias. Here the immuneACCESS table is served through TCRdb, limited to in-frame sequences with V and J called. Missing clones are a known gap in these copies; in checked studies unresolved V genes cover under half, and the rest lacks a known reason. The sample table contains more than 25,000 clones; only one count was recorded for about 90% of them. Clones ranked in the top ten supply about 1.4% of the sample. Study-level results and caveats: Hydrophobic residues at CDR3 positions 6 and 7 were enriched in conventional CD4+ T cells from CD3G-deficient patients, which suggests more self-reactive specificities.

The sequencing input was conventional CD4+ T cells sorted from blood. These receptors were taken from a person between 18 and 35 years old with CD3G deficiency.

The V and J genes are TRBV6-1 and TRBJ2-7; 9 bases fit TRBD1. J gave up 3 bases and V 5 bases, and 5 bases lay outside the gene matches. CDR1 and CDR2 (germline): MNHNS, SASEGT. There are 14 residues in the CDR3. The CDR3 region has the DNA TGTGCCAGCAGTCTCCGGGACAGGGTCTACGAGCAGTACTTC. Residues: CASSLRDRVYEQYF.

This chain connects TRBV28 to TRBJ2-7, with 11 bases identical to TRBD2. This CDR3 is built from 17 residues. Looked up from germline, CDR1 is MDHEN and CDR2 is SYDVKM. V lost 5 bases and J lost 0; bases outside the gene matches: 9. The CDR3 sequence is CASSPRSGTSGSYEQYF. The DNA of the CDR3 is TGTGCCAGCAGTCCTCGTTCCGGGACTAGCGGCTCCTACGAGCAGTACTTC.

V and J are TRBV5-1 and TRBJ2-5; 7 bases match TRBD2. CDR1 and CDR2 (germline): SGHRS, YFSETQ. Unmatched junction bases numbered 13, after V lost 6 bases and J lost 5 bases. This CDR3 has 15 residues. As DNA, the CDR3 is TGCGCCAGCAACTCCGGGACTCCCGGGGGGGAGACCCAGTACTTC. This encodes CASNSGTPGGETQYF.

This chain connects TRBV19 to TRBJ2-2; D call uncertain. CDR1 is LNHDA and CDR2 is SQIVND in the germline V gene (reference sequence). The CDR3 has 14 amino acids. V was cut by 5 bases and J by 4 bases, with 11 bases left in between. CDR3 protein: CASSPWPRTGELFF. The CDR3 DNA reads TGTGCCAGTAGTCCCTGGCCCCGCACCGGGGAGCTGTTTTTT.

This clone came up once. The rearrangement uses TRBV6-1 and TRBJ1-1; D is unclear. Between the trimmed V and J ends, which lost 6 bases and 0 bases, there was a span of 14 bases. Germline assignment: CDR1 MNHNS and CDR2 SASEGT. This CDR3 is built from 15 residues. The CDR3 sequence: CASSRYGTMNTEAFF. CDR3 DNA sequence: TGTGCCAGCAGCAGATACGGCACCATGAACACTGAAGCTTTCTTT.

The CDR3, as DNA: TGTGCCAGCAGTGAAGCGAGGGCTAGTTCACCCCTCCACTTT. Its protein product is CASSEARASSPLHF. This sequence joins TRBV6-1 and TRBJ1-6; D remains unclear. This CDR3 region has 14 residues. The V gene's germline CDR1 is MNHNS and CDR2 SASEGT. Trimming took 0 bases from V and 9 from J, leaving 9 bases between them.

The V gene is TRBV6-5, the J gene TRBJ1-1; D remains ambiguous. CDR3 length: 15 amino acids. Germline V gene sequence: CDR1 MNHEY, CDR2 SVGAGI. V was cut by 4 bases and J by 0 bases, with 12 bases left in between. The CDR3 loop is CASSFTGNMNTEAFF. In DNA form, the CDR3 reads TGTGCCAGCAGTTTCACGGGGAATATGAACACTGAAGCTTTCTTT.

The chain joins TRBV19 to TRBJ2-5; the match to TRBD2 covers 7 bases. The CDR3 length is 15 residues. Trimming at V came to 6 bases and at J to 6 bases, leaving 13 bases not matched to a gene. The germline V gene encodes CDR1 LNHDA and CDR2 SQIVND (reference sequence). Written as DNA, the CDR3 is TGTGCCAGTAGCCCCAGGGCTAGCGGAGATAAGACCCAGTACTTC. This codes for CASSPRASGDKTQYF. Full variable domain (outside the CDR3, taken from reference TRBV19 and TRBJ2-5): DGGITQSPKYLFRKEGQNVTLSCEQNLNHDAMYWYRQDPGQGLRLIYYSQIVNDFQKGDIAEGYSVSREKKESFPLTVTSAQKNPTAFYLCASSPRASGDKTQYFGPGTRLLVL.

V usage is TRBV28 and J usage is TRBJ2-1; TRBD1 matches 11 bases. CDR1 MDHEN and CDR2 SYDVKM come from the germline V gene. V trimming: 5 bases; J trimming: 7 bases; junction bases outside the gene matches: 4. The CDR3 has 14 residues. The CDR3 DNA sequence: TGTGCCAGCAGTCGGGACAGGGGGGTGAATGAGCAGTTCTTC. Protein sequence: CASSRDRGVNEQFF.

This clone was observed once. The chain is built from TRBV11-1 and TRBJ2-7; 7 bases are a match to TRBD1. J lost 0 bases, V lost 5 bases, and 10 bases had no gene match. There are 16 residues in the CDR3. Germline V gene sequence: CDR1 SGHAT, CDR2 FQDESV (reference sequence). The CDR3 sequence is CASSGRDRASSYEQYV. In DNA, the CDR3 is TGTGCCAGCAGCGGTAGAGACAGGGCTAGCTCCTACGAGCAGTACGTC.

The chain links TRBV7-2 to TRBJ2-7, with 8 bases fitting TRBD1. The CDR3 sequence is 15 residues long. Germline trimming cut 5 bases from V and 0 bases from J; bases unmatched to any gene: 6. Germline V gives CDR1 SGHTA, CDR2 FQGNSA. This CDR3 is CASSLSRGPSYEQYF. CDR3 bases: TGTGCCAGCAGCCTAAGCAGGGGGCCCTCCTACGAGCAGTACTTC.

V gene TRBV19 combines with J gene TRBJ1-1, with D unresolved. The V gene's germline CDR1 is LNHDA and CDR2 SQIVND (reference sequence). This CDR3 spans 13 amino acids. V lost 7 bases, J lost 0 bases, and 9 bases lay in between. The CDR3 DNA reads as TGTGCCAGTACTCGGGGTATGAACACTGAAGCTTTCTTT. Amino acid sequence: CASTRGMNTEAFF.

CDR3 bases: TGTGCCAGCAGCTTGCAGGGAGGGAATGAGCAGTTCTTC. This encodes CASSLQGGNEQFF. The chain is built from TRBV7-9 and TRBJ2-1; 7 nucleotides agree with TRBD2. The CDR3 extends over 13 amino acids. The V gene end was trimmed by 3 bases and the J gene end by 7 bases; junction bases not matched to a gene: 3. CDR1 is SEHNR, CDR2 FQNEAQ, per germline (reference sequence).

The V gene is TRBV5-5, the J gene TRBJ2-2; 7 bases line up with TRBD2. Germline lookup yields CDR1 SGHKS and CDR2 YYEKEE (reference sequence). Unmatched junction bases numbered 4, after V lost 3 bases and J lost 5 bases. This CDR3 contains 14 residues. CDR3 amino acids: CASSSGLFTGELFF. CDR3 bases: TGTGCCAGCAGCTCGGGACTATTTACCGGGGAGCTGTTTTTT.

The rearrangement uses TRBV23-1 and TRBJ1-3, with a tentative D call TRBD1 (6 bases). TRBV23-1 is recorded as an ORF, its role being uncertain. This CDR3 has 15 residues. The V gene lost 7 bases and the J gene lost 3 bases, with 16 bases spanning the gap. CDR3 region: CASKSEQGLGNTIYF. CDR3 coding DNA: TGCGCCAGCAAGTCTGAGCAGGGGCTTGGAAACACCATATATTTT.

This chain joins TRBV5-1 and TRBJ2-1, with 11 bases that match TRBD1. V shed 0 bases and J 3 bases; nucleotides not matched to a gene: 2. CDR1 is SGHRS, CDR2 YFSETQ, per germline. This CDR3 is built from 16 residues. The CDR3 region has the DNA TGCGCCAGCAGCTTGGACGGGACAGGGGGCTACAATGAGCAGTTCTTC. Protein: CASSLDGTGGYNEQFF.

V and J are TRBV5-1 and TRBJ1-1; D gene unclear. The V gene's germline CDR1 is SGHRS and CDR2 YFSETQ. With 0 bases removed from V and 1 base from J, the gap between germline ends came to 7 bases. The CDR3 is 14 amino acids. CDR3 protein: CASSLAGGNTEAFF. CDR3 bases: TGCGCCAGCAGCTTGGCCGGTGGGAACACTGAAGCTTTCTTT.

The CDR3 here is CASRKQGAGLLRFF. The CDR3 DNA reads as TGTGCCAGCAGAAAACAGGGCGCAGGCCTATTACGGTTCTTC. The V gene is TRBV28, the J gene TRBJ2-1, with a tentative D call TRBD1 (6 bases). CDR1 is MDHEN, CDR2 SYDVKM, per germline. The length of the CDR3 is 14 residues. With 6 bases removed from V and 15 bases from J, the gap between germline ends came to 24 bases.

This chain joins TRBV10-1 and TRBJ2-3; 7 nucleotides agree with TRBD1. CDR1 WNHNN and CDR2 SYGVQD come from the germline V gene (reference sequence). The junction had 6 bases not matched to a gene; V was cut back by 4 bases and J by 2 bases. This CDR3 comprises 15 residues. CDR3 in DNA: TGCGCCAGCAGTGCCCAGGGACAGACCACAGATACGCAGTATTTT. Its translation is CASSAQGQTTDTQYF.

The gene calls are TRBV28 and TRBJ2-4, with D possibly being TRBD1 (8 bases). This CDR3 is 17 amino acids long. Germline V gives CDR1 MDHEN, CDR2 SYDVKM. V shed 5 bases and J shed 1 base, with 18 bases lying between them. In DNA form, the CDR3 reads TGTGCCAGCAGTCCATTACAGGGGGAGGGGGCCAAAAACATTCAGTACTTC. Amino acids: CASSPLQGEGAKNIQYF. The full variable domain, in which reference TRBV28 and TRBJ2-4 provide the parts outside the CDR3, is DVKVTQSSRYLVKRTGEKVFLECVQDMDHENMFWYRQDPGLGLRLIYFSYDVKMKEKGDIPEGYSVSREKKERFSLILESASTNQTSMYLCASSPLQGEGAKNIQYFGAGTRLSVL.

This sequence joins TRBV7-9 and TRBJ2-3; 7 nucleotides match TRBD2. V dropped 3 bases and J dropped 4; count of bases not matched to a gene: 4. In germline, CDR1 is SEHNR, CDR2 FQNEAQ (reference sequence). The CDR3 totals 14 residues. CDR3 DNA: TGTGCCAGCAGCTTGGGGGGGGACTCAGATACGCAGTATTTT. Protein product: CASSLGGDSDTQYF.